This T cell receptor beta chain was found in a study of OX40 agonist ivuxolimab in advanced cancers. Study in general: Aged roughly 23 to 90 with a mean of roughly 65 years, they were about 78% male. Findings and limits, study-wide: The antigen specificity of the peripheral T cells (those that were expanded) was not determined. Dose levels from 0.1 to 3.0 mg/kg saw CD4+ and CD8+ blood T cells expand clonally by week 6.

Notes on this clone: Antigen: not known. The junction differs from germline at one of its ends, possibly a read error.

This CDR3 has 16 residues. Germline CDR1 MNHNS, CDR2 SASEGT. Measured with immunoSEQ multiplex PCR; TCRdb has only the in-frame clones, and not every one. The repertoire consists of about 51,000 clones, with around 81% occurring once and the leading ten covering 2.5% to 3.5%. The clonotype was recovered from an adult with an advanced solid tumor such as melanoma, head and neck, liver or kidney cancer. Here the sequenced sample was CD4+ or CD8+ T cells sorted from blood, taken in a trial of the OX40 agonist ivuxolimab. The gene calls are TRBV6-1 and TRBJ2-6; no reliable D call. CDR3 sequence reads: CASSQAHSTGANVLTF. The CDR3 DNA sequence: TGTGCCAGCAGTCAAGCCCACAGCACTGGGGCCAACGTCCTGACTTTC.